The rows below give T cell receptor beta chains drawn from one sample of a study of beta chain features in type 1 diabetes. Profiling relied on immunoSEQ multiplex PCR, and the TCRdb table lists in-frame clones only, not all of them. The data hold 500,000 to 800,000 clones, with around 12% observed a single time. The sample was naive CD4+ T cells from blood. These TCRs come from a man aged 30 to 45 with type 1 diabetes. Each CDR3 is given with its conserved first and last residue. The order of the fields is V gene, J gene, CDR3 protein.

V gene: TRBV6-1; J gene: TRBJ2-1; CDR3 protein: CASSGMLRDFYNEQFF
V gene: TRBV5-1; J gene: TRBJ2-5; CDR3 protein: CASSLTGNYQAETQYF
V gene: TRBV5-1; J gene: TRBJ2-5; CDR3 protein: CASSLDSRQETQYF
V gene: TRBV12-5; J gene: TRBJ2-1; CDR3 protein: CASGPRPGGMYNEQFF
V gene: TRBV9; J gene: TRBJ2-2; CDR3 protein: CASSVALENTGELFF
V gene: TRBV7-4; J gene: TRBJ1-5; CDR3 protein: CASGQPQHF
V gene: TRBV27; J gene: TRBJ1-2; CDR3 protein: CASSLSGQGSYGYTF
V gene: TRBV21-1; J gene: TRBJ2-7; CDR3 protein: CASSKARDGVYYEQYF
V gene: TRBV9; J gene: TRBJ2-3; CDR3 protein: CASSPRSAADTQYF
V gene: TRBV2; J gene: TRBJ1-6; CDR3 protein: CASTGTGDSPLHF
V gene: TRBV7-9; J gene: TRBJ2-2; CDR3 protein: CASSFNTGELFF
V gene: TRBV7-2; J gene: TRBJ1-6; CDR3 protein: CASSLETGGLGNSPLHF
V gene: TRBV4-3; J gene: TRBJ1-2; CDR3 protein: CASSQDTSYYGYTF
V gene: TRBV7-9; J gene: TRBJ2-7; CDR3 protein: CASKPGGAPYEQYF
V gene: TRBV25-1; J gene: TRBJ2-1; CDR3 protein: CASSDPGGSYNEQFF
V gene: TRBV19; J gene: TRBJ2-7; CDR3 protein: CASSQTPSTGLDEQYF
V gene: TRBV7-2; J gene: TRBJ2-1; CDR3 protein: CASSLDQGIYNEQFF
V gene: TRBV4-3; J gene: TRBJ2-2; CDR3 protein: CASSHYTGSTGELFF
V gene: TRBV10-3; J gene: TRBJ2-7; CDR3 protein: CAINPGQGSGEQYF
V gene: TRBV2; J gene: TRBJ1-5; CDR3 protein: CASKGQLNQPQHF